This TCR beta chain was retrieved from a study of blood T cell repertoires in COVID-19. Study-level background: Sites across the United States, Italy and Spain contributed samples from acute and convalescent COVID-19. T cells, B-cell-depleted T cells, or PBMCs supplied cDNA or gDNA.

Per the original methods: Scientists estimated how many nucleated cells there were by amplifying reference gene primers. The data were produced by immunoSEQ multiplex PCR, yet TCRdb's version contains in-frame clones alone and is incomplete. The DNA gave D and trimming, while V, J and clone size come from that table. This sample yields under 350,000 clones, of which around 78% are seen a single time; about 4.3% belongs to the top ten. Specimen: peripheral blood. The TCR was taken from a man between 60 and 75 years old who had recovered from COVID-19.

The CDR3 spells CASSEPRGGGNEQFF. DNA of the CDR3: TGCGCCAGCAGTGAGCCGCGAGGGGGCGGGAATGAGCAGTTCTTC. The chain combines TRBV10-2 with TRBJ2-1; 7 nucleotides line up with TRBD1. The CDR3 is 15 amino acids. V lost 2 bases, J lost 7 bases, and 8 bases stayed unmatched. CDR1 is WSHSY, CDR2 SAAADI, per germline.